The following is a T cell receptor beta chain sequence with its context. A read error may produce the germline difference seen at one junction end. Roughly 0.45 to 1 ug RNA was reverse transcribed with random hexamers. It was immunoSEQ multiplex PCR that amplified TCR beta CDR3 across 54 Vbeta and 13 Jbeta. TCRdb used MiXCR to reprocess the immunoSEQ multiplex PCR reads, holding one entry per CDR3 protein. The profile covers 160,000 or so distinct CDR3 sequences, with roughly 94% appearing a single time and more than 0.095% taken by the ten largest. TEMRA cells were enriched by FACS, while CD8+ and CD4+ T cells were obtained through a negative isolation that was performed magnetically. The record originates from a study of CD8 T cells in Susac syndrome. Study as a whole: Patients with Susac syndrome, at blood draw, were therapy-naive, on corticosteroids, or on intravenous immunoglobulin alone.

Looked up from germline, CDR1 is LGHDT and CDR2 is YNNKEL (reference sequence). The CDR3 loop spans 14 amino acids. The receptor was derived from a human donor with Susac syndrome. The chain joins TRBV3-1 to TRBJ1-5; a weak D match, TRBD1 (6 bases). Sequencing was carried out using CD4+ T cells from PBMCs. Written as DNA, the CDR3 is TGTGCCAGCAGCCACACCACAGGGTATCAGCCCCAGCAGTTT. Translated: CASSHTTGYQPQQF.